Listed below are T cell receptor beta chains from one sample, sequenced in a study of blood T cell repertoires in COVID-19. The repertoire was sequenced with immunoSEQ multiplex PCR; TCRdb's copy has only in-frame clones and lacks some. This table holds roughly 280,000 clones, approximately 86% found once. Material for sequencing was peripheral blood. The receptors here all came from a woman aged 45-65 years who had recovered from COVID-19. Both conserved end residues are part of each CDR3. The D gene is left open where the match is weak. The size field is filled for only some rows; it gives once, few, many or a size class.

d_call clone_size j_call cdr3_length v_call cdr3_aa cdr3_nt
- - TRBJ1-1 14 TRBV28 CASSPGRSGTEAFF TGTGCCAGCAGTCCAGGGAGGTCAGGCACTGAAGCTTTCTTT
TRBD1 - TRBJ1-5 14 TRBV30 CAWSIDRGNQPQHF TGTGCCTGGAGTATCGACAGGGGCAATCAGCCCCAGCATTTT
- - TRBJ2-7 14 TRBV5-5 CASSLGEITYEQYF TGTGCCAGCAGCTTGGGAGAGATCACCTACGAGCAGTACTTC
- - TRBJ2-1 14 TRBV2 CAYHLGDSYNEQFF TGTGCCTACCATCTCGGGGACTCCTACAATGAGCAGTTCTTC
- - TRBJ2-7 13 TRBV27 CASRPASSYEQYF TGTGCCAGCAGGCCCGCGTCGTCGTACGAGCAGTACTTC
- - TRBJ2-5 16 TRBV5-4 CASSSGVSGFQETQYF TGTGCCAGCAGCTCGGGGGTTTCAGGGTTCCAAGAGACCCAGTACTTC
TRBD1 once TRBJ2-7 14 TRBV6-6 CASRPGQVSYEQYF TGTGCCAGCAGACCGGGACAGGTCTCCTACGAGCAGTACTTC
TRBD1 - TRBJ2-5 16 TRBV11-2 CASSPRLGQGTETQYF TGTGCCAGCAGCCCCCGGTTGGGACAGGGGACTGAGACCCAGTACTTC
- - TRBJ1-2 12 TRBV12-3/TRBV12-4 CASSAAGNGYTF TGTGCCAGCAGCGCCGCAGGGAATGGCTACACCTTC
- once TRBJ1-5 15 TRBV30 CAWSVLNRVHQPQHF TGTGCCTGGAGTGTACTGAACAGGGTACATCAGCCCCAGCATTTT
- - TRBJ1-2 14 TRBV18 CASSQKQSAYGYTF TGTGCCAGCTCACAAAAACAGAGTGCCTATGGCTACACCTTC
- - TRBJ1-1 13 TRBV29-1 CSVERIMNTEAFF TGCAGCGTTGAGCGGATCATGAACACTGAAGCTTTCTTT
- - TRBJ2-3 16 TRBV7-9 CASSFGTRVRTDTQYF TGTGCCAGCAGCTTCGGGACAAGAGTTCGCACAGATACGCAGTATTTT
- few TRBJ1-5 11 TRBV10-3 CACGWNQPQHF TGTGCCTGCGGATGGAATCAGCCCCAGCATTTT
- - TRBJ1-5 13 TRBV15 CATSDQGREPQHF TGTGCCACCAGCGACCAGGGTAGGGAGCCCCAGCATTTT
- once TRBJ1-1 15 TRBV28 CASSLLKGQNTEAFF TGTGCCAGCAGTTTATTAAAGGGGCAGAACACTGAAGCTTTCTTT
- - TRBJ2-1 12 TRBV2 CATQVGGIEQFF TGTGCCACCCAGGTGGGAGGTATTGAGCAGTTCTTC
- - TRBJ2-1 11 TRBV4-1 CASSPPGRQFF TGCGCCAGCAGCCCTCCGGGGAGACAGTTCTTC
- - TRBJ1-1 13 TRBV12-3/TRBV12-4 CASRLSLNSEAFF TGTGCCAGCAGATTAAGCCTTAATAGCGAAGCTTTCTTT
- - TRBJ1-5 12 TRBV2 CASSGGNQPQHF TGTGCCAGCAGTGGCGGGAATCAGCCCCAGCATTTT
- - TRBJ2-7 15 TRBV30 CAWTGPGTLSYEQYF TGTGCCTGGACGGGACCCGGGACACTCTCCTACGAGCAGTACTTC
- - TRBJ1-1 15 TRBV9 CASSVGAGANTEAFF TGTGCCAGCAGCGTAGGAGCGGGAGCGAACACTGAAGCTTTCTTT
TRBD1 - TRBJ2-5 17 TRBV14 CASSQDMDRGVQETQYF TGTGCCAGCAGCCAAGATATGGACAGGGGAGTCCAAGAGACCCAGTACTTC
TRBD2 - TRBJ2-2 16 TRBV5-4 CASSPHSSGVTGELFF TGTGCCAGCAGCCCCCACTCTAGCGGGGTCACCGGGGAGCTGTTTTTT
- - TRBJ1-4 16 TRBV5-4 CASSLDRAGTNEKLFF TGTGCCAGCAGCTTGGACAGGGCGGGAACTAATGAAAAACTGTTTTTT
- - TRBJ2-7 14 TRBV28 CATSGTLSSYEQYF TGTGCCACCTCCGGGACACTTAGCTCCTACGAGCAGTACTTC
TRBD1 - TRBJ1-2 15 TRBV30 CAWSRLQGANYGYTF TGTGCCTGGAGCCGGCTCCAGGGGGCTAACTATGGCTACACCTTC
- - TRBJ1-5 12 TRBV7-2 CASSFSNQPQHF TGTGCCAGCAGCTTCTCCAATCAGCCCCAGCATTTT
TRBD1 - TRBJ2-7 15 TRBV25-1 CASSGPDRAPYEQYF TGTGCCAGCAGTGGACCGGACAGGGCCCCCTACGAGCAGTACTTC
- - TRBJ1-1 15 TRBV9 CASSPTHRVDTEAFF TGTGCCAGCAGCCCAACCCACAGGGTTGACACTGAAGCTTTCTTT
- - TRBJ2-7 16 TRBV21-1 CASSTRGQGSFYEQYF TGTGCCAGCAGCACAAGAGGACAGGGAAGCTTTTACGAGCAGTACTTC
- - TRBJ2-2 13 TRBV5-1 CASSPGDTGELFF TGCGCCAGCAGCCCAGGGGACACCGGGGAGCTGTTTTTT
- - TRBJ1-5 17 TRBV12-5 CASGLVQGIGDNQPQHF TGTGCTAGTGGTTTGGTACAGGGAATTGGAGACAATCAGCCCCAGCATTTT
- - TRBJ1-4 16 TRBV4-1 CASSSEVGGLREKLFF TGCGCCAGCAGCTCCGAGGTGGGGGGGCTACGCGAAAAACTGTTTTTT
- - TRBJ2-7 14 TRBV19 CASSATGEGYEQYF TGTGCCAGTAGTGCGACAGGGGAGGGCTACGAGCAGTACTTC
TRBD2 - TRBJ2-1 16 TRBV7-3 CASSSTAGDVYNEQFF TGTGCCAGCAGCTCCACTGCGGGAGACGTCTACAATGAGCAGTTCTTC
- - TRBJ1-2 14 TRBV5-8 CASSLVVRGRGYTF TGTGCCAGCAGCTTGGTGGTCAGGGGAAGGGGCTACACCTTC
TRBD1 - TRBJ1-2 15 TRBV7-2 CASSEPPGQGGGYTF TGTGCCAGCAGCGAGCCCCCGGGACAGGGTGGAGGCTACACCTTC
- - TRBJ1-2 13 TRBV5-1 CASSLGQNYGYTF TGCGCCAGCAGCTTAGGACAGAACTATGGCTACACCTTC
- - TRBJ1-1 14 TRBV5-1 CASSPDRPNTEAFF TGCGCCAGCAGCCCAGACAGACCGAACACTGAAGCTTTCTTT
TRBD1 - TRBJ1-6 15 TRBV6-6 CASSSPGQKNSPLHF TGTGCCAGCAGTTCCCCGGGACAGAAGAATTCACCCCTCCACTTT
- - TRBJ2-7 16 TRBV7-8 CASSLVGEGVLYEQYF TGTGCCAGCAGCTTAGTAGGTGAAGGGGTACTCTACGAGCAGTACTTC
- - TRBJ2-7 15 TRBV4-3 CASSQMLGGSYEQYF TGCGCCAGCAGCCAAATGTTGGGGGGATCCTACGAGCAGTACTTC
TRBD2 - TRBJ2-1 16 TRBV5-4 CASSFGTSGLYNEQFF TGTGCCAGCAGCTTCGGGACTAGCGGGTTATACAATGAGCAGTTCTTC
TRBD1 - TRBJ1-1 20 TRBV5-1 CASSLGGGGARTSMNTEAFF TGCGCCAGCAGCTTGGGCGGAGGGGGCGCTCGTACGTCCATGAACACTGAAGCTTTCTTT
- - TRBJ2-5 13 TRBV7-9 CASSLKLQETQYF TGTGCCAGCAGCTTAAAGCTCCAAGAGACCCAGTACTTC
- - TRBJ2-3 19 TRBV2 CASSEGVLGPRPSTDTQYF TGTGCCAGCAGTGAAGGGGTCCTAGGTCCGCGCCCAAGCACAGATACGCAGTATTTT
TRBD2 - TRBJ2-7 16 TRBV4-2 CASSQDLAGRNYEQYF TGTGCCAGCAGCCAAGATTTAGCGGGACGGAACTACGAGCAGTACTTC
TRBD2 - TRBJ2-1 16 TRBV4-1 CASSPTGTSGRGEQFF TGCGCCAGCAGCCCTACCGGGACTAGCGGGAGGGGAGAGCAGTTCTTC